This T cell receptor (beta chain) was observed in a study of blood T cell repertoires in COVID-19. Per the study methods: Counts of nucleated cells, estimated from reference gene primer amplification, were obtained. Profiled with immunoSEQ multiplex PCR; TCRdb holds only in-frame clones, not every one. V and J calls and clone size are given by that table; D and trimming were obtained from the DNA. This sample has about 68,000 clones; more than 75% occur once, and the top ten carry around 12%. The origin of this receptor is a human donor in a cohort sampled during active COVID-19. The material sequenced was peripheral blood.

CDR3 in DNA: TGTGCCAGCAGTTCTCCTTACAGGGTTTCGGATGAGCAGTTCTTC. It specifies CASSSPYRVSDEQFF. The chain recombines TRBV6-5 with TRBJ2-1; maybe TRBD1 (6 bases). CDR1 and CDR2 (germline): MNHEY, SVGAGI. This CDR3 is 15 amino acids long. The germline V and J ends were trimmed by 4 bases and 8 bases, with 18 bases remaining between them.